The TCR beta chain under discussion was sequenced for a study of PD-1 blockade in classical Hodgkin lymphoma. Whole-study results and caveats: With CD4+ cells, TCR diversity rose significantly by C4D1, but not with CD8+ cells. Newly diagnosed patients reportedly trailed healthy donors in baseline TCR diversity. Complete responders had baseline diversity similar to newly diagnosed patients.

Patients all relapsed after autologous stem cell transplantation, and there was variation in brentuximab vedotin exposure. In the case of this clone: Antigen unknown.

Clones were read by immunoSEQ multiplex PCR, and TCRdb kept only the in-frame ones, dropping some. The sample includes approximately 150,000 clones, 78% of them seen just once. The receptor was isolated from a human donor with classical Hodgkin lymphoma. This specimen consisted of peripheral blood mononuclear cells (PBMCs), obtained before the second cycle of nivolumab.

The DNA for the CDR3 is TGTGCCAGCAGCCCAGGACACGCACGGTTAGAGCTGTTTTTT. Protein product: CASSPGHARLELFF. The rearrangement joins TRBV7-2 to TRBJ2-2; maybe TRBD1 (5 bases). CDR1 and CDR2 (germline): SGHTA, FQGNSA. Trimming cost V 5 bases and J 11 bases, with 18 bases left between them. The CDR3 runs 14 residues.